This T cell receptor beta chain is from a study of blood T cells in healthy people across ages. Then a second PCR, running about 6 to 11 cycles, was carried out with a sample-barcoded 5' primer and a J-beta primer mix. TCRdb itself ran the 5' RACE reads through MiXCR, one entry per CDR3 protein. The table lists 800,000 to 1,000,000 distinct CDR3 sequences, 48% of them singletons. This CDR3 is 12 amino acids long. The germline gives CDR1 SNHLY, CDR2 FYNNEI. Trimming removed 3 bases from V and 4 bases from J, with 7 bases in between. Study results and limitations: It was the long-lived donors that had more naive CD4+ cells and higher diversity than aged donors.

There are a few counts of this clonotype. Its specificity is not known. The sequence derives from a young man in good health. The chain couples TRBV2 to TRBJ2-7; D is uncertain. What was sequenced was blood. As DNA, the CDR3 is TGTGCCAGCAGTGAGACGCAATACGAGCAGTACTTC. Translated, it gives CASSETQYEQYF.